The 11 T cell receptor beta chains presented below share a single source sample, sequenced in a study of blood T cell repertoires in COVID-19. Assay: immunoSEQ multiplex PCR; the TCRdb copy retains only in-frame clones and omits some. The repertoire holds about 240,000 clones, 82% seen once, with around 3.5% in the top ten. Sequencing was carried out using peripheral blood. Source of these receptors: a woman aged 18-30 years with acute or convalescent COVID-19.

This chain's CDR3 is CASGPRAGHTEAFF. The CDR3 bases are TGTGCCAGCGGCCCAAGGGCAGGGCACACTGAAGCTTTCTTT. V is TRBV6-2 or TRBV6-3 and J is TRBJ1-1; D possibly corresponds to TRBD1 (5 bases). The germline V gene has CDR1 MNHEY and CDR2 SVGEGT. V lost 8 bases to trimming and J lost 3 bases, with 16 bases between them. This CDR3 spans 14 amino acids.

The chain combines TRBV14 with TRBJ1-2, with 8 bases fitting TRBD1. The CDR3 covers 16 residues. CDR1 is SGHDN and CDR2 is FVKESK in the germline V gene. With 1 base clipped from V and 6 bases from J, the junction kept 10 bases outside the gene matches. The CDR3 here is CASSQVGSGGVDGYTF. The CDR3 nucleotides read TGTGCCAGCAGCCAAGTGGGGTCAGGGGGCGTAGATGGCTACACCTTC. Together with reference TRBV14 and TRBJ1-2, the CDR3 gives the full variable domain: EAGVTQFPSHSVIEKGQTVTLRCDPISGHDNLYWYRRVMGKEIKFLLHFVKESKQDESGMPNNRFLAERTGGTYSTLKVQPAELEDSGVYFCASSQVGSGGVDGYTFGSGTRLTVV.

This clone came up a few times. This chain connects TRBV16 to TRBJ1-5; the D gene is possibly TRBD1 (6 bases). V lost 4 bases and J lost 2, with 12 bases in between. The CDR3 contains 15 residues. Per the germline V gene, CDR1 is KGHSY and CDR2 is FQNENV. The CDR3 DNA follows: TGTGCCAGCAGCCCCGAGGGGGGGGGCAATCAGCCCCAGCATTTT. This gives the protein CASSPEGGGNQPQHF.

This clone was seen more than once but under ten times. The chain uses TRBV6-4 and TRBJ1-1; a possible D gene is TRBD1 (5 bases). This CDR3 is 15 amino acids long. V gave up 2 bases and J gave up 2 bases, with 12 bases separating them. Germline V gives CDR1 MRHNA, CDR2 SNTAGT. The CDR3 loop reads CASSDPGHQNTEAFF. The CDR3, as DNA: TGTGCCAGCAGTGACCCCGGACACCAAAACACTGAAGCTTTCTTT.

Regarding this clone: It is likely a read error, because the conserved phenylalanine at the end of the CDR3 is missing. Because the CDR3's place on the DNA is in doubt, the DNA is left out and the CDR3 is given as listed by TCRdb. The chain joins TRBV9 to TRBJ2-7; the table's TRBD2 call for D was not verified on the DNA. Germline V gene data show CDR1 as SGDLS and CDR2 as YYNGEE. The CDR3 spans 13 residues, counting both ends. The CDR3: CASSVDHGGVLTI.

This sequence joins TRBV11-2 and TRBJ2-7; 7 bases are shared with TRBD1. Per germline, CDR1 SGHAT and CDR2 FQNNGV. CDR3 length: 17 residues. Trimming removed 2 bases from V and 0 bases from J; junction bases left unmatched: 10. The CDR3 nucleotides read TGTGCCAGCAGCTTAAGGGGGCCGGTGAGCCTCTCCTACGAGCAGTACTTC. It specifies CASSLRGPVSLSYEQYF. The full variable domain, completed using reference TRBV11-2 and TRBJ2-7, is EAGVAQSPRYKIIEKRQSVAFWCNPISGHATLYWYQQILGQGPKLLIQFQNNGVVDDSQLPKDRFSAERLKGVDSTLKIQPAKLEDSAVYLCASSLRGPVSLSYEQYFGPGTRLTVT.

The chain has TRBV6-2 or TRBV6-3 and TRBJ2-1, with D possibly TRBD2 on 5 matching bases. From germline, CDR1 is MNHEY and CDR2 SVGEGT. This CDR3 comprises 15 residues. V was shortened by 0 bases and J by 7 bases, with 13 bases between the two germline ends. CDR3 in amino acids: CASSYSGLDHNEQFF. The DNA for the CDR3 is TGTGCCAGCAGTTACTCCGGACTGGACCATAATGAGCAGTTCTTC.

V is TRBV14 and J is TRBJ2-2; the D gene is possibly TRBD1 (5 bases). The CDR3 has 15 residues. The V end was cut by 4 bases, the J end by 5 bases, with 14 bases between. Per germline, CDR1 SGHDN and CDR2 FVKESK. The CDR3 DNA reads as TGTGCCAGCAGCCCCCCAGGGTGGTTAACCGGGGAGCTGTTTTTT. Its protein product is CASSPPGWLTGELFF.

The J gene is TRBJ2-7, the V gene TRBV28, with TRBD2 matching over 9 bases. CDR1 and CDR2 from the germline V gene are MDHEN and SYDVKM. With 3 bases clipped from V and 1 base from J, the junction kept 4 bases outside the gene matches. CDR3 length: 15 residues. The CDR3 DNA is TGTGCCAGCAGTTTGGCGACTAGCGGATCCTACGAGCAGTACTTC. This translates into CASSLATSGSYEQYF.

The chain joins TRBV5-4 to TRBJ1-2; 9 nucleotides agree with TRBD1. The CDR3 is 14 amino acids. Trimming removed 4 bases from V and 4 bases from J; junction bases left unmatched: 5. Germline V gene sequence: CDR1 SGHNT, CDR2 YYREEE (reference sequence). The chain's CDR3 is CASSTGTGTYGYTF. DNA of the CDR3: TGTGCCAGCAGCACAGGGACAGGGACCTATGGCTACACCTTC.

V gene TRBV6-4 combines with J gene TRBJ2-2; D may be TRBD1 (5 bases). V lost 0 bases and J 6 bases, leaving 5 bases between the germline ends. The V gene's germline CDR1 is MRHNA and CDR2 SNTAGT. The CDR3 runs 13 residues. CDR3: CASSDSGAGELFF. CDR3 bases: TGTGCCAGCAGTGACTCAGGGGCCGGGGAGCTGTTTTTT.